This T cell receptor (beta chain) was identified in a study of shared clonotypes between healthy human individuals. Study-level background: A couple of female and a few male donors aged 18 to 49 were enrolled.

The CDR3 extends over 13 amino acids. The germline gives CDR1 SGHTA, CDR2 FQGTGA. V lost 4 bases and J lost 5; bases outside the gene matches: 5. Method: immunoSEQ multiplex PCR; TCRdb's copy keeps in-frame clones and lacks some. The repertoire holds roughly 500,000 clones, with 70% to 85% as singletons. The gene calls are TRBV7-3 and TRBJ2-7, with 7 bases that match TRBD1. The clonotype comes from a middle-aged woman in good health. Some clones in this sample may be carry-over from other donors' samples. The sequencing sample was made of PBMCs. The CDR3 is CASSSDRDHEQYF. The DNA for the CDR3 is TGTGCCAGCAGCTCCGACAGGGATCACGAGCAGTACTTC.